Listed below are T cell receptor beta chains from one sample, sequenced in a study of T-cell reconstitution after alpha-beta-depleted transplantation in children. MiXCR, applied by TCRdb to the PCR reads, yields one record per CDR3 protein. Of 500,000 or so distinct CDR3 sequences listed, approximately 32% were seen once; the top ten hold 2% to 3%. The sample here was PBMCs from the stem cell graft donor, taken from the stem cell graft. The receptors stem from a human donor who donated a stem cell graft to a child with aplastic anemia. Both conserved end residues are part of each CDR3. A D gene is named only where the DNA matches it firmly. Only part of the rows carry a size: once, few, many, or a class if the clone is expanded.

V gene	J gene	D gene	clone size	CDR3 protein	CDR3 DNA
TRBV12-3/TRBV12-4	TRBJ2-3	.	.	CASSLALVSRDTQYF	TGTGCCAGCAGTTTAGCGCTTGTATCCCGAGATACGCAGTATTTT
TRBV20-1	TRBJ1-5	TRBD1	.	CSAPRTGGNQPQHF	TGCAGTGCTCCAAGGACAGGGGGCAATCAGCCCCAGCATTTT
TRBV6-1	TRBJ2-1	TRBD1	.	CASRTDRETYNEQFF	TGTGCCAGCAGGACCGACAGGGAAACCTACAATGAGCAGTTCTTC
TRBV12-3/TRBV12-4	TRBJ2-3	TRBD2	.	CASSLIPGGITDTQYF	TGTGCCAGCAGTTTAATCCCGGGAGGGATTACAGATACGCAGTATTTT
TRBV7-2	TRBJ2-7	.	few	CASSWGVEEQYF	TGTGCCAGCAGCTGGGGGGTGGAGGAGCAGTACTTC
TRBV29-1	TRBJ2-2	.	.	CSAKSGGSNTGERFF	TGCAGCGCCAAATCTGGCGGTTCGAACACCGGGGAGCGGTTTTTT
TRBV7-3	TRBJ1-6	.	.	CASSTNGGVGSPLHF	TGTGCCAGCAGCACGAACGGGGGGGTAGGATCACCCCTCCACTTT
TRBV9	TRBJ2-1	TRBD2	.	CASSVELTSGIYNEQFF	TGTGCCAGCAGCGTAGAACTAACTAGCGGGATCTACAATGAGCAGTTCTTC
TRBV7-2	TRBJ2-1	.	.	CASSTTGRPYNEQFF	TGTGCCAGCAGCACAACAGGTCGCCCCTACAATGAGCAGTTCTTC
TRBV12-3/TRBV12-4	TRBJ1-4	.	.	CASSFTDPGDEKLFF	TGTGCCAGCAGTTTTACCGACCCGGGGGACGAAAAACTGTTTTTT
TRBV4-2	TRBJ2-5	.	.	CASSQGVLVETQYF	TGTGCCAGCAGCCAGGGGGTTTTGGTTGAGACCCAGTACTTC
TRBV19	TRBJ2-7	.	few	CASSIRREGYEQYF	TGTGCCAGTAGTATAAGGAGGGAAGGATACGAGCAGTACTTC
TRBV7-8	TRBJ1-1	TRBD1	.	CASSGGQGPSEAFF	TGTGCCAGCAGCGGGGGACAGGGGCCGAGTGAAGCTTTCTTT
TRBV9	TRBJ2-1	TRBD2	.	CASSPLAGGPPGNEQFF	TGTGCCAGCAGCCCGCTAGCGGGAGGCCCCCCGGGCAATGAGCAGTTCTTC
TRBV5-6	TRBJ1-1	.	.	CASSLNGRKAFF	TGTGCCAGCAGCTTGAACGGGCGTAAAGCTTTCTTT
TRBV6-1	TRBJ2-3	.	.	CASSLTSGLTVTDTQYF	TGTGCCAGCAGTCTAACGTCGGGACTGACAGTCACAGATACGCAGTATTTT
TRBV6-5	TRBJ1-6	.	.	CASSRGVVDSPLHF	TGTGCCAGCTCCCGAGGGGTAGTTGATTCACCCCTCCACTTT
TRBV19	TRBJ1-1	.	.	CASSEKWGAFF	TGTGCCAGTAGTGAAAAATGGGGAGCTTTCTTT
TRBV24-1	TRBJ2-2	.	many	CATSDLQGSGNTGELFF	TGTGCCACCAGTGATTTGCAAGGATCGGGAAACACCGGGGAGCTGTTTTTT
TRBV4-2	TRBJ2-1	TRBD2	.	CASSQASGGISYNEQFF	TGTGCCAGCAGCCAAGCTTCGGGGGGAATCTCCTACAATGAGCAGTTCTTC
TRBV5-6	TRBJ1-2	TRBD1	.	CASSLQGTASGYTF	TGTGCCAGCAGCTTGCAAGGGACAGCCTCGGGCTACACCTTC
TRBV6-1	TRBJ1-5	TRBD1	few	CASSGDSGPNQPQHF	TGTGCCAGCAGTGGGGACAGTGGACCCAATCAGCCCCAGCATTTT
TRBV11-2	TRBJ2-1	TRBD2	few	CASSLDLGTSGSGNEQFF	TGTGCCAGCAGCTTAGATCTTGGGACTAGCGGGAGTGGGAATGAGCAGTTCTTC
TRBV19	TRBJ1-2	TRBD1	.	CASTRGRGYGYTF	TGTGCCAGTACGAGGGGGCGCGGCTATGGCTACACCTTC
TRBV12-3/TRBV12-4	TRBJ2-7	.	.	CASSLVTRSYEQYF	TGTGCCAGCAGTTTAGTAACCAGGTCCTACGAGCAGTACTTC
TRBV6-2/TRBV6-3	TRBJ2-2	TRBD1	.	CASSYPDWGQANTGELFF	TGTGCCAGCAGTTACCCCGATTGGGGACAGGCGAACACCGGGGAGCTGTTTTTT
TRBV11-2	TRBJ2-2	.	.	CASSPGGTGELFF	TGTGCCAGCAGCCCCGGGGGCACCGGGGAGCTGTTTTTT
TRBV3-1	TRBJ1-2	TRBD1	.	CASSQLDRDYGYTF	TGTGCCAGCAGCCAACTAGACAGGGACTATGGCTACACCTTC
TRBV29-1	TRBJ2-7	.	.	CSVETAGRNYEQYF	TGCAGCGTTGAAACGGCGGGGCGGAACTACGAGCAGTACTTC
TRBV25-1	TRBJ1-1	.	.	CASSPRKEKAEAFF	TGTGCCAGCAGTCCCAGAAAGGAGAAAGCTGAAGCTTTCTTT
TRBV29-1	TRBJ2-1	TRBD1	few	CSVEDWGQGSQRPSGEQFF	TGCAGCGTTGAAGATTGGGGACAGGGTAGCCAGCGGCCATCCGGTGAGCAGTTCTTC
TRBV15	TRBJ1-2	.	.	CATSRDRARYGYTF	TGTGCCACCAGCAGAGACAGGGCGCGCTATGGCTACACCTTC
TRBV5-6	TRBJ1-1	TRBD1	.	CASSLEGALTEAFF	TGTGCCAGCAGCTTGGAGGGGGCTTTGACTGAAGCTTTCTTT
TRBV15	TRBJ2-5	.	few	CATSRTTGQGETQYF	TGTGCCACCAGCAGGACCACAGGGCAGGGAGAGACCCAGTACTTC
TRBV11-2	TRBJ2-3	.	once	CASSSVEQGSSFNTQYF	TGTGCCAGCAGCTCGGTTGAACAGGGTTCCTCCTTCAATACGCAGTATTTT
TRBV5-1	TRBJ2-2	.	.	CASSASAAATGELFF	TGCGCCAGCAGCGCCTCAGCTGCGGCCACCGGGGAGCTGTTTTTT
TRBV2	TRBJ2-1	TRBD2	.	CASSELAAGAYNEQFF	TGTGCCAGCAGTGAACTTGCTGCGGGAGCATACAATGAGCAGTTCTTC
TRBV20-1	TRBJ2-3	TRBD2	few	CSASPGLADTDTQYF	TGCAGTGCTAGCCCCGGACTAGCGGACACAGATACGCAGTATTTT
TRBV5-5	TRBJ2-7	TRBD1	few	CASSLWDRLLEQYF	TGTGCCAGCAGCTTATGGGACAGGCTCCTCGAGCAGTACTTC
TRBV5-1	TRBJ2-1	TRBD2	.	CASSKGTSGRARSFDEQFF	TGCGCCAGCAGCAAGGGGACTAGCGGGAGGGCCCGTAGTTTCGATGAGCAGTTCTTC
TRBV7-6	TRBJ1-5	.	.	CASSLLSGRVNQPQHF	TGTGCCAGCAGCTTATTGTCTGGCAGGGTCAACCAGCCCCAGCATTTT
TRBV5-1	TRBJ1-3	TRBD1	.	CASSLEGQRADTIYF	TGCGCCAGCAGCTTGGAGGGACAGCGCGCAGACACCATATATTTT
TRBV9	TRBJ2-7	TRBD2	.	CASSVAGTSGPYEQYF	TGTGCCAGCAGCGTAGCTGGGACTAGCGGTCCCTACGAGCAGTACTTC
TRBV6-6	TRBJ2-1	.	few	CASSRPADNEQFF	TGTGCCAGCTCCAGACCAGCCGACAATGAGCAGTTCTTC
TRBV4-3	TRBJ2-1	TRBD1	few	CASSQRDRGDEQFF	TGCGCCAGCAGCCAGAGGGACAGGGGTGATGAGCAGTTCTTC
TRBV18	TRBJ2-1	.	.	CVASSAVSNEQFF	TGTGTCGCCAGCTCGGCTGTGTCCAATGAGCAGTTCTTC
TRBV7-9	TRBJ2-7	TRBD1	few	CASSPTGPNYEQYF	TGTGCCAGCAGCCCGACAGGGCCCAACTACGAGCAGTACTTC
TRBV10-3	TRBJ2-1	.	.	CAISESGDPRWGEQFF	TGTGCCATCAGTGAGTCGGGGGACCCCCGGTGGGGTGAGCAGTTCTTC
TRBV28	TRBJ2-4	.	.	CASNTAGANKNIQYF	TGTGCCAGCAATACCGCAGGGGCCAACAAAAACATTCAGTACTTC
TRBV6-2/TRBV6-3	TRBJ2-7	.	few	CASLSLSEEQYF	TGTGCCAGCCTATCACTTTCGGAAGAGCAGTACTTC
TRBV29-1	TRBJ1-1	.	.	CSVDEGDTEAFF	TGCAGCGTTGATGAGGGGGACACTGAAGCTTTCTTT
TRBV5-1	TRBJ2-3	.	few	CASSLSTVDTQYF	TGCGCCAGCAGCCTATCCACTGTAGATACGCAGTATTTT
TRBV4-1	TRBJ1-1	.	.	CASSQAGTGAFF	TGCGCCAGCAGCCAGGCCGGGACGGGCGCTTTCTTT
TRBV7-2	TRBJ2-3	.	few	CASSSTGSTDTQYF	TGTGCCAGCAGCTCCACAGGGAGCACAGATACGCAGTATTTT